The source of this T cell receptor (beta chain) is a study of T-cell reconstitution after alpha-beta-depleted transplantation in children. The study's findings and limits: Day-60 TCRbeta diversity that was high in some patients was derived from surviving recipient T cells and thymic progenitors. Newly generated T cells supplied most T-cell counts and diversity one year post-transplant. Several hundred expanded graft clones reportedly were the source of alpha-beta T cells about two months after transplant.

Worth noting for this clonotype: The antigen remains unidentified.

V was trimmed by 3 bases and J by 7 bases, leaving 18 bases between them. CDR1 is MGHRA, CDR2 YSYEKL, per germline. The CDR3 totals 16 residues. TCRbeta library preparation incorporated unique molecular identifiers. Via MiXCR, TCRdb re-called the PCR reads, giving one row per CDR3 protein. Of fewer than 1 million distinct CDR3 sequences listed, about 16% were seen once; the top ten hold roughly 5%. The receptor's source is a male patient aged 10 to 17 who had a stem cell transplant for acute lymphoblastic leukemia, so the T cells may come from the graft donor. The chain has TRBV4-1 and TRBJ1-4, with D hard to call. The sequencing used PBMCs, mostly from graft donor cells, collected 360 days after TCRalphabeta/CD19-depleted stem cell transplant. As DNA, the CDR3 is TGCGCCAGCAGCCAGGGAGGGCCTCCGACCGGTGAAAAACTGTTTTTT. Translating it yields CASSQGGPPTGEKLFF.